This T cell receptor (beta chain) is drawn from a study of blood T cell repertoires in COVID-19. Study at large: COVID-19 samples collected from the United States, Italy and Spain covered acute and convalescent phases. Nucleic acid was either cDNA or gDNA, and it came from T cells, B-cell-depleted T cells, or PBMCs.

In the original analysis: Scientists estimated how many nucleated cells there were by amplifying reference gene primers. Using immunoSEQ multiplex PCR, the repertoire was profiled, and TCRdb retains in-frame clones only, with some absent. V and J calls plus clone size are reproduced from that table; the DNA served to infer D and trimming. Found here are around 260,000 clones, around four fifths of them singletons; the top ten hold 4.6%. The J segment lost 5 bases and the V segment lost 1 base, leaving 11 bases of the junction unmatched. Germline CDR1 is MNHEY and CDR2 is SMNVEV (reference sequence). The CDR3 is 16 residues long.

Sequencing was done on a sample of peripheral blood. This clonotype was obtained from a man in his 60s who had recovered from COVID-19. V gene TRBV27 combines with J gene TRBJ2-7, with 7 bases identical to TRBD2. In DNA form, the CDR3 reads TGTGCCAGCAGTTTATACCCCCCGGGGGGTCGGAACGAGCAGTACTTC. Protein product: CASSLYPPGGRNEQYF.